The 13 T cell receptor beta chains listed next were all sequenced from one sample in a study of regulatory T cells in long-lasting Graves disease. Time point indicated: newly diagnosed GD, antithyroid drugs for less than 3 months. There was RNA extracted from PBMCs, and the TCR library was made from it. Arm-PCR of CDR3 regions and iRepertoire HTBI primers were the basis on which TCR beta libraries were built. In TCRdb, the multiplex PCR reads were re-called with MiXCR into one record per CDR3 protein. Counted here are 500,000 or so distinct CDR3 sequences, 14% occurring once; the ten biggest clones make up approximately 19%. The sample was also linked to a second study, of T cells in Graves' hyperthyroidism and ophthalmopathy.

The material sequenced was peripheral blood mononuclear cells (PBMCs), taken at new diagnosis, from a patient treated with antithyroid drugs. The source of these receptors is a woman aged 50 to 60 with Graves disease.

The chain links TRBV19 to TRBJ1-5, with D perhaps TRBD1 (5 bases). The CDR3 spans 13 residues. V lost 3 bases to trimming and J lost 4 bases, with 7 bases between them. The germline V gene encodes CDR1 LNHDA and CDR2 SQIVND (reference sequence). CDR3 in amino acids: CASSMGGNQPQHF. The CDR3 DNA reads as TGTGCCAGTAGTATGGGGGGGAATCAGCCCCAGCATTTT.

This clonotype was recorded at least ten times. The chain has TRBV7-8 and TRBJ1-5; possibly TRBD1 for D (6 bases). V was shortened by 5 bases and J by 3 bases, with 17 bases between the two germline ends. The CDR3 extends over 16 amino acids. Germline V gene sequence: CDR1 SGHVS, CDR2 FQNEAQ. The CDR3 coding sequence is TGTGCCAGCAGCCTGGAGGGGGGGCACGACAATCAGCCCCAGCATTTT. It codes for CASSLEGGHDNQPQHF.

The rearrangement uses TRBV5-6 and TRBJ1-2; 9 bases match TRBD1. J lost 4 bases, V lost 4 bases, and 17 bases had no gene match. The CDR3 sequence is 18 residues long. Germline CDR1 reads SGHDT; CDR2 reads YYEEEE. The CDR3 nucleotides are TGTGCCAGCAGCATACTCGCCCTTAGGACAGGGGTTGTCTATGGCTACACCTTC. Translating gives CASSILALRTGVVYGYTF.

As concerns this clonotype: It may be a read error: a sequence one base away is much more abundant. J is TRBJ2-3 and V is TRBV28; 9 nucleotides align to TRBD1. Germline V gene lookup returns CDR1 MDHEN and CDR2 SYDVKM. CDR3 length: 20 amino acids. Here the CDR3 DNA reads TGTGCCAGCAGCCTACAAGGAGGGACAGGGTTTTTTGGGTACACAGATGCGCAGTATTTT. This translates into CASSLQGGTGFFGYTDAQYF.

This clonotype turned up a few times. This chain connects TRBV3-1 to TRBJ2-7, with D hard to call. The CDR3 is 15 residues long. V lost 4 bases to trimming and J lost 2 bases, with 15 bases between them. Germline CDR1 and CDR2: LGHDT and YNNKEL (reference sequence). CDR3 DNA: TGTGCCAGCAGCCGCGGTTTAGGTTACGCCTACGAGCAGTACTTC. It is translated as CASSRGLGYAYEQYF.

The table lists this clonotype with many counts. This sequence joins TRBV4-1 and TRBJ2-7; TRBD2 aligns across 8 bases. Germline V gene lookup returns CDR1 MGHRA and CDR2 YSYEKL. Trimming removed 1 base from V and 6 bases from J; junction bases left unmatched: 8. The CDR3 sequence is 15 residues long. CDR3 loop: CASSQGNGLAFEQYF. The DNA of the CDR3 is TGCGCCAGCAGCCAAGGGAACGGACTAGCCTTCGAGCAGTACTTC.

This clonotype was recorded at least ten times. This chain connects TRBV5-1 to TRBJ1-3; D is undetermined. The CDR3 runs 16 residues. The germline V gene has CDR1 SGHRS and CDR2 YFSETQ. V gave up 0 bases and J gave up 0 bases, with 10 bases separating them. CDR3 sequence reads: CASSLDLTSSGNTIYF. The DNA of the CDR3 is TGCGCCAGCAGCTTGGATCTCACAAGCTCTGGAAACACCATATATTTT.

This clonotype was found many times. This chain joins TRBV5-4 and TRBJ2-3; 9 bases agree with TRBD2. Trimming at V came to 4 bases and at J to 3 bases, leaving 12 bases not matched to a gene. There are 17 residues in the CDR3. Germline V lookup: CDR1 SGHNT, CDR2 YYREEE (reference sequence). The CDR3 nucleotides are TGTGCCAGCAGCGGGGGTCGCCCTAGCGGGAAAACAGATACGCAGTATTTT. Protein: CASSGGRPSGKTDTQYF.

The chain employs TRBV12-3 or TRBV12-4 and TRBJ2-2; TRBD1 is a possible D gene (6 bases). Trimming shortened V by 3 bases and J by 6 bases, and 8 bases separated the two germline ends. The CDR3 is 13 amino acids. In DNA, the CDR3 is TGTGCCAGCAGTTTGGGGGCCGCCGGGGAGCTGTTTTTT. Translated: CASSLGAAGELFF.

The DNA for the CDR3 is TGTGCCAGCAGGCCGGGTGTTTACACCGGGGAGCTGTTTTTT. It specifies CASRPGVYTGELFF. The V gene is TRBV2, the J gene TRBJ2-2; unclear D gene. Germline CDR1 is SNHLY and CDR2 is FYNNEI. Trimming cost V 6 bases and J 3 bases, with 11 bases left between them. CDR3 length: 14 amino acids.

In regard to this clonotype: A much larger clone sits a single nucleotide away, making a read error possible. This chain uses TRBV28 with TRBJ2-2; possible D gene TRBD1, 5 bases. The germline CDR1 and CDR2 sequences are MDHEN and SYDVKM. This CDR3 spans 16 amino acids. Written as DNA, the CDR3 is TGTGTCAGCAGCGAATCTGGGGCAGAAAACACCGGGGAGCTGTTTTTT. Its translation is CVSSESGAENTGELFF.

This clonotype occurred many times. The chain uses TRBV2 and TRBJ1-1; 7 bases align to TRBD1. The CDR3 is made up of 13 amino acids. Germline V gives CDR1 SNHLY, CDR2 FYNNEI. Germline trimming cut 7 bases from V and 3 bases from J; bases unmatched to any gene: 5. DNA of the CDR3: TGTGCCAGCAAATGGCAGGGGGACACTGAAGCTTTCTTT. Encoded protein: CASKWQGDTEAFF.

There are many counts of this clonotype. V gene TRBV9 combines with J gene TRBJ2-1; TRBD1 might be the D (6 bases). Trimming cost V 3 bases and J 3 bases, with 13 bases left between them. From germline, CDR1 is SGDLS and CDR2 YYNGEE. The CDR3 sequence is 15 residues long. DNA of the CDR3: TGTGCCAGCAGCGCCTCCGGACAGAGCTACAATGAGCAGTTCTTC. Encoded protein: CASSASGQSYNEQFF.